This is a list of T cell receptor beta chains from one sample in a study of blood T cell repertoires in COVID-19. Method: immunoSEQ multiplex PCR; TCRdb's copy keeps in-frame clones and lacks some. The table shows over 100,000 clones, with around 89% occurring only once. Sequenced input: peripheral blood. The receptor set was obtained from a human donor in a cohort sampled during active COVID-19. CDR3s include the opening cysteine and the closing phenylalanine or tryptophan. Fields, in order: D gene, V gene, J gene, clone size, CDR3 protein, CDR3 DNA. D genes are given only for firm matches. Where a row states a size, it is once, few, many or the class of an expanded clone; other rows omit it.

NA	TRBV6-5	TRBJ2-2	NA	CASSSPRRHRTGELFF	TGTGCCAGCAGTTCCCCCCGGCGGCATCGGACCGGGGAGCTGTTTTTT
NA	TRBV29-1	TRBJ2-5	once	CSVESRAGRQETQYF	TGCAGCGTTGAAAGTCGGGCAGGGCGGCAAGAGACCCAGTACTTC
NA	TRBV18	TRBJ1-2	NA	CASSPDRNYGYTF	TGTGCCAGCTCACCGGACAGAAACTATGGCTACACCTTC
NA	TRBV5-1	TRBJ2-1	NA	CASSFTSTPSSYNEQFF	TGCGCCAGCAGCTTCACCTCGACTCCCAGCTCCTACAATGAGCAGTTCTTC
TRBD2	TRBV7-2	TRBJ2-1	NA	CASSSGLAGVNEQFF	TGTGCCAGCAGCTCGGGACTAGCGGGAGTAAATGAGCAGTTCTTC
NA	TRBV5-1	TRBJ2-7	NA	CASSLSSPLPLEQYF	TGCGCCAGCAGCTTAAGTAGTCCGCTCCCCCTCGAGCAGTACTTC
TRBD2	TRBV6-1	TRBJ2-7	NA	CASSAGTSGRTSFPYEQYF	TGTGCCAGCAGTGCCGGGACTAGCGGGAGGACTAGTTTCCCCTACGAGCAGTACTTC
TRBD1	TRBV7-7	TRBJ2-5	NA	CASSSDRGQETQYF	TGTGCCAGCAGCTCCGACAGGGGCCAAGAGACCCAGTACTTC
NA	TRBV4-3	TRBJ2-7	NA	CASSQGTLTYEQYF	TGCGCCAGCAGCCAAGGTACTTTGACCTACGAGCAGTACTTC
TRBD1	TRBV7-3	TRBJ2-4	NA	CASSLDREPGIQYF	TGTGCCAGCAGCTTAGACAGGGAGCCTGGCATTCAGTACTTC